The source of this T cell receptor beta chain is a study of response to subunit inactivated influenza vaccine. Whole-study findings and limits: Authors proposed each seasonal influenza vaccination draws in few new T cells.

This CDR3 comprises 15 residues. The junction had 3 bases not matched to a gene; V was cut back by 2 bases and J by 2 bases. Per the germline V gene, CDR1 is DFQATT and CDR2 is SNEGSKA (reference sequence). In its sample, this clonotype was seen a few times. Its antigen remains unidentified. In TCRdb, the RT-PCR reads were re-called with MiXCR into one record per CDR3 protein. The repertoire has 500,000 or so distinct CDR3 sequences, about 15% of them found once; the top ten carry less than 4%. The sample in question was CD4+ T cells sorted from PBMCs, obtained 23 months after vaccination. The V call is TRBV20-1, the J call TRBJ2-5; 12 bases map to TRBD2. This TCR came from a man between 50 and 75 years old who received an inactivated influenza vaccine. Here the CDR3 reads CSARHGLAGQETQYF. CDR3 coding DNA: TGCAGTGCTAGACACGGACTAGCGGGACAAGAGACCCAGTACTTC.